The entry below gives a single TCR beta chain sequence along with its context. Its antigen has not been determined. No base qualities exist here, and no much larger clone lies one base off it. These data come from a study of OX40 agonist ivuxolimab in advanced cancers. At the level of the whole study: Ivuxolimab was an agonistic, fully human IgG2 monoclonal antibody directed against OX40 (CD134), a costimulatory receptor. Intravenous ivuxolimab was administered to patients every 2 weeks at six dose levels: 0.01, 0.1, 0.3, 1.5, 3 and 10 mg/kg. Of the approximately 50 dose-escalation patients, hepatocellular carcinoma was present in around 20, melanoma in about 15, renal cell carcinoma in 9 and head and neck cancer in 9. A male proportion of 82.7% and a mean age of around 60 years, ranging from about 20 to 80, were recorded for the dose-escalation cohort. Patients were allowed to have had prior anti-PD-1, anti-PD-L1 or anti-CTLA-4 therapy, and more than 35% of the dose-escalation patients had been treated with checkpoint inhibitors. Partial responses were achieved by three dose-escalation patients, of whom one had hepatocellular carcinoma and two had cutaneous melanoma. The point of sequencing TCRbeta in the periphery was to test whether ivuxolimab changed TCR sequence diversity and drove clonal T-cell expansion. The monotherapy dose-escalation portion (N of about 57 patients) of the phase I ivuxolimab trial is reported in the paper. What the work shows at the level of the full study, not this receptor alone: The antigen specificity of the clonally expanded peripheral T cells was not determined. Low levels of normalized T-cell clonal expansion were also seen in some patients who did not respond. In the 0.1-3.0 mg/kg groups, partial responders were among the patients with the lowest normalized peripheral clonal expansion, particularly in CD8+ T cells. After ivuxolimab, expanded clones were on average more numerous among CD8+ T cells than among CD4+ T cells. Clonal expansion of both CD4+ and CD8+ blood T cells was observed from baseline to week 6 at doses 0.1 to 3.0 mg/kg.

Genomic DNA was extracted from sorted cells for sequencing of the TCRbeta CDR3 region. The immunoSEQ Assay was used for sequencing of TCRbeta CDR3 regions. In TCRdb, the immuneACCESS table is reduced to in-frame sequences with V and J assigned. These tables do not hold every clone; where another copy was compared, an unresolved V gene accounts for under half, and the others remain unexplained. The sample profile shows about 80,000 clones; about 90% of them were found once. The ten largest clonotypes hold less than 2% of the sample. The CDR3 runs 15 residues from the cysteine to the phenylalanine. The sequence is cut down to CDR3 DNA, 45 bases in frame from base 1. As encoded in the germline V gene, CDR1 is KGHSH while CDR2 is LQKENI. V has 3 bases trimmed and J has 6 bases trimmed; junction bases matching no gene number 7. The trial excluded patients who had a history of autoimmune disease or who were on systemic immunosuppression. Peripheral blood for TCR sequencing was collected from all dose cohorts at baseline, on cycle 4 day 1, and on cycle 7 day 1. The samples were taken from a phase I, first-in-human, multicenter, open-label dose-escalation trial of ivuxolimab. Adults with locally advanced or metastatic melanoma, renal cell carcinoma, hepatocellular carcinoma or head and neck squamous cell carcinoma were enrolled in the trial. Before TCR sequencing, CD4+ T cells and CD8+ T cells were sorted from peripheral blood as separate populations.

The chain was built from TRBV18 and TRBJ2-3, and 9 junction bases match TRBD1. The sample in question was CD4+ or CD8+ T cells sorted from blood, obtained in a trial of the OX40 agonist ivuxolimab. The source of this sequence is an adult with an advanced solid tumor such as melanoma, head and neck, liver or kidney cancer. The bases read TGTGCCAGCTCACCTCCGGGACAGGGAGGGGATACGCAGTATTTT. It is translated as CASSPPGQGGDTQYF.